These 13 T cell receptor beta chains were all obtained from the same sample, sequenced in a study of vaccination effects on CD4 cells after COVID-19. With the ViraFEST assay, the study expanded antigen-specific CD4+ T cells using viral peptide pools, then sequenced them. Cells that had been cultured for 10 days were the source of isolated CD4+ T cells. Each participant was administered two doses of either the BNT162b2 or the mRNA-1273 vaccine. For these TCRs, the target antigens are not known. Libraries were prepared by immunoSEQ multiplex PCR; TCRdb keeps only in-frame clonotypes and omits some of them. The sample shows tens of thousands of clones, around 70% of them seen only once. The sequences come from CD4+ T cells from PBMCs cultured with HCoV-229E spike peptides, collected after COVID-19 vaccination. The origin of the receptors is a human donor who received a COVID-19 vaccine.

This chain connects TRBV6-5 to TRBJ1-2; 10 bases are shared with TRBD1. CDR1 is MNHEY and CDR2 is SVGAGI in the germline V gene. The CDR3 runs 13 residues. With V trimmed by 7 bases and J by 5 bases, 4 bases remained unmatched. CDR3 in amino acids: CASTRDRGYGYTF. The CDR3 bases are TGTGCCAGCACCCGGGACAGGGGATATGGCTACACCTTC.

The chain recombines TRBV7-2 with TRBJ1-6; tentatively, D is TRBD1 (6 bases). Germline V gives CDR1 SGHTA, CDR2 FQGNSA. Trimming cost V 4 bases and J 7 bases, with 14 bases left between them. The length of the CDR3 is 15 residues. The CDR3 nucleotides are TGTGCCAGCAGCTCAGGACAGCGAGGAAATTCACCCCTCCACTTT. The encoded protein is CASSSGQRGNSPLHF.

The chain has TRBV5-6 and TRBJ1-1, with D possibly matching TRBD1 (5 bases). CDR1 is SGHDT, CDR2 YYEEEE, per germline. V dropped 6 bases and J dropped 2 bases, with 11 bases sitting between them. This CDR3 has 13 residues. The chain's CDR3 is CASTRDANTEAFF. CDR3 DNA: TGTGCCAGCACGAGGGACGCTAACACTGAAGCTTTCTTT.

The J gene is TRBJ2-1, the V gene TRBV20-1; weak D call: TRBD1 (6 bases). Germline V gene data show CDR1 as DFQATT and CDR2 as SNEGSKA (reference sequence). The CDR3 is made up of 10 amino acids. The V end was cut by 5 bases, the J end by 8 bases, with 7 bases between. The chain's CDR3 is CSAGGYEQFF. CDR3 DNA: TGCAGTGCTGGGGGCTATGAGCAGTTCTTC.

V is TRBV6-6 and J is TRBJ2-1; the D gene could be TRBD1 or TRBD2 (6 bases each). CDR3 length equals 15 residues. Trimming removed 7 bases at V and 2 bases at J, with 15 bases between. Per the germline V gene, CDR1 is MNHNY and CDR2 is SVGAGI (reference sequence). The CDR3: CASTTGGGPYNEQFF. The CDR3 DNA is TGTGCCAGCACCACCGGAGGGGGACCCTACAATGAGCAGTTCTTC.

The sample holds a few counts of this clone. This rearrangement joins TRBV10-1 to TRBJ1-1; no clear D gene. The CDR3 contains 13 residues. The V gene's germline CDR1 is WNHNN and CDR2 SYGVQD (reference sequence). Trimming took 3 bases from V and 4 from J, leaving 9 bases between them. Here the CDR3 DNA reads TGCGCCAGCAGTGATCAGGTGGGCACTGAAGCTTTCTTT. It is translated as CASSDQVGTEAFF.

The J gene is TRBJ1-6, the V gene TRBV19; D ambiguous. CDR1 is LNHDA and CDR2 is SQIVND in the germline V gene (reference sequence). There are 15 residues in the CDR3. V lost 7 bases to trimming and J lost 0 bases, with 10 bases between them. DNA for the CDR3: TGTGCCAGTACCTCCATGAGCTCCTATAATTCACCCCTCCACTTT. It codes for CASTSMSSYNSPLHF.

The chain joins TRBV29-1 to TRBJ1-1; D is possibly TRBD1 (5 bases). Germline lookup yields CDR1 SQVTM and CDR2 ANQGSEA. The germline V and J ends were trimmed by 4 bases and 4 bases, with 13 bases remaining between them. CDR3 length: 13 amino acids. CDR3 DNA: TGCAGCGTTGCGGGGGTTCCTGCCACTGAAGCTTTCTTT. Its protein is CSVAGVPATEAFF.

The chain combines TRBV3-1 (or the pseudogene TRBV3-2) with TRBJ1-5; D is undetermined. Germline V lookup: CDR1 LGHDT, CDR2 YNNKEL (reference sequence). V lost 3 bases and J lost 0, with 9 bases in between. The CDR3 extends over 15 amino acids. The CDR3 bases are TGTGCCAGCAGCCAGGCTAAGGATAGCAATCAGCCCCAGCATTTT. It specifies CASSQAKDSNQPQHF.

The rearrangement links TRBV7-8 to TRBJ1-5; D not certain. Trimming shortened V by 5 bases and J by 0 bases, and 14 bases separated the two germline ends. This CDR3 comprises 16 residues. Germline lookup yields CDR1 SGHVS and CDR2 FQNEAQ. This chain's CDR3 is CASSPRSGYSNQPQHF. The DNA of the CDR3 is TGTGCCAGCAGCCCGCGGTCCGGTTATAGCAATCAGCCCCAGCATTTT.

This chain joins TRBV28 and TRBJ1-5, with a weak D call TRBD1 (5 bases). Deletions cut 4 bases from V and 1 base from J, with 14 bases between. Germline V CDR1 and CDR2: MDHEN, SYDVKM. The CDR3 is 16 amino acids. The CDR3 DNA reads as TGTGCCAGCAGTTCGCGGGACTCACAAAGCAATCAGCCCCAGCATTTT. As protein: CASSSRDSQSNQPQHF.

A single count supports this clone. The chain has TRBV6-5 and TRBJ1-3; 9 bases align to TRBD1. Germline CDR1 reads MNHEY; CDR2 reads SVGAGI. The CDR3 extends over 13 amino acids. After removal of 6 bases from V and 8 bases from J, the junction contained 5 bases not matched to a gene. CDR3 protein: CASRPGQGHTIYF. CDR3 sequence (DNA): TGTGCCAGCAGACCGGGACAGGGACACACCATATATTTT.

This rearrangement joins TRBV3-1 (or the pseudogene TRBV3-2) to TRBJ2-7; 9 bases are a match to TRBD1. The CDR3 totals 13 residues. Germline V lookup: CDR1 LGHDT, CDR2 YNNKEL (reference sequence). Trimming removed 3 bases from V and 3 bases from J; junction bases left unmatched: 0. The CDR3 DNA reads TGTGCCAGCAGCCAGACAGGGGGCTACGAGCAGTACGTC. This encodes CASSQTGGYEQYV.